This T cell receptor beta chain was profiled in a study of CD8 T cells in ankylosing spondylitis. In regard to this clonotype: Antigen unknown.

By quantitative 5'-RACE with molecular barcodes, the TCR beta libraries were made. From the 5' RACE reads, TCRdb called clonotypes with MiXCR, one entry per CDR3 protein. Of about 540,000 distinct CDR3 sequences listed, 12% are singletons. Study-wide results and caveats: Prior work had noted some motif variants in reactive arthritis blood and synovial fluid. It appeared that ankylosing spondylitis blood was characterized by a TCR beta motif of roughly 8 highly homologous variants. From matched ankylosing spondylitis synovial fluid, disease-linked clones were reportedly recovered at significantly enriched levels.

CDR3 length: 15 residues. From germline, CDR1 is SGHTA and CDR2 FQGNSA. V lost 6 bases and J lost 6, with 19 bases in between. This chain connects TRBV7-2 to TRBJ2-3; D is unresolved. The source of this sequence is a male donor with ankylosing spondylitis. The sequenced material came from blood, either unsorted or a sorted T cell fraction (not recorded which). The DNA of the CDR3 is TGTGCCAGCAGTCGAGAAAAGGGTCCGATCGATACGCAGTATTTT. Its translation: CASSREKGPIDTQYF.